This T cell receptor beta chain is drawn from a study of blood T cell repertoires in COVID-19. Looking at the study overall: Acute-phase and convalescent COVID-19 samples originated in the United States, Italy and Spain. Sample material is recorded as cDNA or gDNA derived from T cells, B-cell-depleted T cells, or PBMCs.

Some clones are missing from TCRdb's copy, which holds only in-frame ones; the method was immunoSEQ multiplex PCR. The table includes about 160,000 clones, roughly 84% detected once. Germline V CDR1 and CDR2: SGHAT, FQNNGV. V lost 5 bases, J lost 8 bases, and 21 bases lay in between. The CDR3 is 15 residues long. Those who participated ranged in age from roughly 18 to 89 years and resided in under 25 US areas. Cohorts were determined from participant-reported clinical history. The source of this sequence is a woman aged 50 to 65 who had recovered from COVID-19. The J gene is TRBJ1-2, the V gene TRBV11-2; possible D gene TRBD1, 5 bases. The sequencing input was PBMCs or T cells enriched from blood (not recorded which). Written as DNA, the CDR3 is TGTGCCAGCAGCAAAAGAGTAGGTCTTCGACAGGGCTACACCTTC. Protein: CASSKRVGLRQGYTF.